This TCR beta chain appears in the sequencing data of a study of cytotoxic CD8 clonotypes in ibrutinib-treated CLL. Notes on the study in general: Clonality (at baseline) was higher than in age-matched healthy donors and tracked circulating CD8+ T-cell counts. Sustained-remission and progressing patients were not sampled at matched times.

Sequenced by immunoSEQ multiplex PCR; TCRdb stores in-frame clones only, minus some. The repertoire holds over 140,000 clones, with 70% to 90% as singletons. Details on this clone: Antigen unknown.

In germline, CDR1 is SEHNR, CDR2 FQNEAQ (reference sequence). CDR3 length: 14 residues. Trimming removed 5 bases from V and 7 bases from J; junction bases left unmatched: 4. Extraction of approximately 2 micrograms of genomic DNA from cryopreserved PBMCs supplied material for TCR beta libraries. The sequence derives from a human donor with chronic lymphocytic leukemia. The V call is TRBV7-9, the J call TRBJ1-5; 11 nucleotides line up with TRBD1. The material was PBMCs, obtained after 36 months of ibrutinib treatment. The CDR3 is CASSPGQGDQPQHF. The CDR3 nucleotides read TGTGCCAGCAGCCCGGGACAGGGGGACCAGCCCCAGCATTTT.